Listed below are T cell receptor beta chains from one sample, sequenced in a study of CXCR3-negative and CXCR3-positive naive CD8 T cells. TCRdb reanalyzed the 5' RACE reads, giving one entry per CDR3 protein sequence and no DNA. The sample totals some 40,000 distinct CDR3 sequences. Input material: memory CD8+ T cells from blood. The receptors come from a human donor in good health. Some clones in this sample may be carry-over from other donors' samples. The CDR3 runs from the conserved cysteine through the conserved F or W. Only part of the rows carry a size: once, few, many, or a class if the clone is expanded.

CDR3aa,v_gene,abundance,j_gene
CSAREGGADYNEQFF,TRBV20-1,.,TRBJ2-1
CSAPETTDTQYF,TRBV29-1,.,TRBJ2-3
CASSELGGDRDTQYF,TRBV6-1,.,TRBJ2-3
CASSLPAAVGARAKNIQYF,TRBV6-2/TRBV6-3,.,TRBJ2-4
CSVEDNKSYEQYF,TRBV29-1,.,TRBJ2-7
CASSQTRQGPGYTF,TRBV28,.,TRBJ1-2
CASSLPSGGETQYF,TRBV12-3/TRBV12-4,.,TRBJ2-5
CASSGTSDTDTQYF,TRBV4-2,medium-sized,TRBJ2-3
CASSRTAQETQYF,TRBV12-3/TRBV12-4,.,TRBJ2-5
CSANEDRSYEQYF,TRBV20-1,.,TRBJ2-7
CASRPGHREKQYF,TRBV28,.,TRBJ2-7
CASIPSLGGNEQFF,TRBV7-9,.,TRBJ2-1
CASSPRQEGTGELFF,TRBV12-3/TRBV12-4,.,TRBJ2-2
CASSSTSDGEKLFF,TRBV7-9,medium-sized,TRBJ1-4
CASSPRDLPGDTQYF,TRBV18,.,TRBJ2-3
CSVGEGLATYNEQFF,TRBV29-1,.,TRBJ2-1
CASSPRYPHSWARTDTQYF,TRBV13,.,TRBJ2-3
CSVEVLARDNEQFF,TRBV29-1,.,TRBJ2-1
CSVVTGRGYTF,TRBV29-1,.,TRBJ1-2
CASKQGPTEAFF,TRBV6-6,.,TRBJ1-1
CASSLGDRTQAWATEAFF,TRBV7-2,.,TRBJ1-1
CASSFLAGGNSEQFF,TRBV7-2,.,TRBJ2-1
CAWTTGTGFYEQYF,TRBV30,.,TRBJ2-7
CASSSAETGTEFYEQYF,TRBV12-3/TRBV12-4,.,TRBJ2-7
CASSLGGDYYTF,TRBV7-3,.,TRBJ1-2
CSVGTVGTVQETQYF,TRBV29-1,.,TRBJ2-5
CASSPTSGSPDTQYF,TRBV7-2,.,TRBJ2-3
CASTGEFSSYEQYF,TRBV21-1,.,TRBJ2-7
CASSAPGPEQFF,TRBV28,.,TRBJ2-1
CASGQGARQPQHF,TRBV19,.,TRBJ1-5
CASSTTGVYNYGYTF,TRBV7-2,.,TRBJ1-2
CASSLGQIYNSPLHF,TRBV12-3/TRBV12-4,.,TRBJ1-6
CASSFPLRGDSYNEQFF,TRBV7-2,.,TRBJ2-1
CASRGSETQYF,TRBV6-2/TRBV6-3,.,TRBJ2-5
CASSRDFANTGELFF,TRBV6-5,.,TRBJ2-2
CASSSRLAEQYF,TRBV12-3/TRBV12-4,.,TRBJ2-7
CSVRLGSVNTEAFF,TRBV29-1,.,TRBJ1-1
CASSLPPFLVQYF,TRBV27,.,TRBJ2-7
CASSLDGFSYEQYF,TRBV7-9,.,TRBJ2-7
CASSSSGDTQYF,TRBV7-8,.,TRBJ2-3
CAISGPGLAEPDTQYF,TRBV10-3,.,TRBJ2-3
CASSRGGETQYF,TRBV7-6,.,TRBJ2-5